This T cell receptor beta chain was obtained from a study of T cells in Graves' hyperthyroidism and ophthalmopathy (dated by TCRdb to the late 2010s). Regarding the study in general: Peripheral blood samples were taken at initial diagnosis, before any treatment was given. To identify TCR V-J signatures that set the groups apart, the researchers used a discovery cohort of about a hundred patients, made up of under 45 with Graves' ophthalmopathy and approximately 57 with stable Graves' hyperthyroidism. An independent validation cohort of 18 to 20 hyperthyroidism patients and 17 patients who later progressed to ophthalmopathy tested prospective prediction of ophthalmopathy. The 100 discovery patients were randomly split 7:3 into training and test sets. In addition, the study compared T-cell repertoires in thyroid tissue and in blood from a handful of Graves' hyperthyroidism patients. Following sampling, methimazole starting at 30 mg daily was given to hyperthyroidism patients, and high-dose intravenous methylprednisolone was given to ophthalmopathy patients. The paper reports TCR Vbeta CDR3 sequencing of more than 120 peripheral blood samples: some 41 ophthalmopathy, under 80 hyperthyroidism and about 17 progressor patients.

Taken from the germline V gene, the CDR1 and CDR2 loops are MGHRA and YSYEKL. Inclusive of the bounding cysteine and phenylalanine, the CDR3 is 13 residues long. Only CDR3 DNA remains: 39 bases, in frame from the first base. Trimming removed 4 bases from V and 7 bases from J, leaving 11 bases between the germline ends. Here is what the overall study found, with its caveats: Most expanded thyroid clonotypes (frequency above 0.001) were also found in blood, which suggests that blood repertoires may mirror thyroid immune responses. In validation, the model predicted progression to ophthalmopathy with approximately 71% sensitivity and roughly 72% specificity, a median of around 6.6 months before onset. No statistical method was used to fix the sample size in advance, and group allocation was not hidden from the investigators. A 13 V-J signature model separated ophthalmopathy from stable hyperthyroidism, with just over 85% sensitivity and roughly 81% specificity in cross-validation and 80%/75% in testing.

The hyperthyroidism patients were between 18 and 65 years old and newly diagnosed, with a disease duration of less than 2 months. Exclusion was applied to patients with uncontrolled infections, other autoimmune diseases, pregnancy or lactation. Diagnoses were based on clinical symptoms, serum thyroxine and TRAb, thyroid ultrasound and orbital computed tomography. Blood from progressor patients was drawn when they were first diagnosed with hyperthyroidism, before any ophthalmopathy symptoms appeared. Ficoll-Paque density gradient centrifugation was used to isolate PBMCs from about 9.4 ml of fresh peripheral blood. Progressor patients were first diagnosed with Graves' hyperthyroidism and then developed ophthalmopathy during follow-up. Total RNA was extracted using Trizol reagent, and RNA quality was assessed on an Agilent 2100 Bioanalyzer. Amplification of TCR beta CDR3 regions was carried out from RNA transcripts. The TCR CDR3 was subjected to a first round of RT-PCR using the HTBI primer set and the Qiagen OneStep RT-PCR kit. A second multiplex PCR round built the libraries, followed by size selection and purification. Libraries were sequenced paired-end with 100 bp reads on an Illumina HiSeq2000. In the original analysis: Raw data were processed with SOAPnuke, discarding reads with adapters, uncalled bases, mean Phred below 15, or no exact constant-primer or identifier match. High-quality paired reads were merged with COPE v1.2.5, and unique nucleotide sequences were defined as clonotypes. MiTCR v1.1 was used to align the clonotypes against IMGT TRBV, TRBD and TRBJ reference segments. Analysis was restricted to V-J combinations with a frequency above 0.0001, which covered 99.2% of repertoires. The TCS score was defined as the ratio of F50 (clonal expansion) to E x V (chaos), calculated using BLOSUM62-based TCRdist between CDR3 peptides within each V-J. Welch's t-statistics and random forest reduced roughly 530 V-J features to roughly 13, which were used in a naive Bayes classifier (R e1071). The public reads were run again by TCRdb, first through fastp at Q25 and then through MiXCR, and only productive beta chains were kept. Rows with one shared CDR3 protein collapse into an entry with the most common genes and DNA. TCRdb assigned the V and J calls; the authors' analysis was not used. Counted in this sample were around 700,000 distinct CDR3 sequences; under 20% of them appeared once. The ten largest clones take up approximately 16% of the sample.

Notes on this clonotype: What antigen it recognizes has not been identified. This could be a read error, since a much larger clone is one nucleotide away.

Sequencing used blood. The V and J genes are TRBV4-1 and TRBJ1-5, with the D gene call left open. This sequence originates from a woman aged 50 to 60 with Graves' hyperthyroidism that later progressed to Graves' ophthalmopathy. The nucleotide sequence reads TGCGCCAGCAGCCGAGGTAGGCTCCAGCCCCAGCATTTT. Translated, it gives CASSRGRLQPQHF.